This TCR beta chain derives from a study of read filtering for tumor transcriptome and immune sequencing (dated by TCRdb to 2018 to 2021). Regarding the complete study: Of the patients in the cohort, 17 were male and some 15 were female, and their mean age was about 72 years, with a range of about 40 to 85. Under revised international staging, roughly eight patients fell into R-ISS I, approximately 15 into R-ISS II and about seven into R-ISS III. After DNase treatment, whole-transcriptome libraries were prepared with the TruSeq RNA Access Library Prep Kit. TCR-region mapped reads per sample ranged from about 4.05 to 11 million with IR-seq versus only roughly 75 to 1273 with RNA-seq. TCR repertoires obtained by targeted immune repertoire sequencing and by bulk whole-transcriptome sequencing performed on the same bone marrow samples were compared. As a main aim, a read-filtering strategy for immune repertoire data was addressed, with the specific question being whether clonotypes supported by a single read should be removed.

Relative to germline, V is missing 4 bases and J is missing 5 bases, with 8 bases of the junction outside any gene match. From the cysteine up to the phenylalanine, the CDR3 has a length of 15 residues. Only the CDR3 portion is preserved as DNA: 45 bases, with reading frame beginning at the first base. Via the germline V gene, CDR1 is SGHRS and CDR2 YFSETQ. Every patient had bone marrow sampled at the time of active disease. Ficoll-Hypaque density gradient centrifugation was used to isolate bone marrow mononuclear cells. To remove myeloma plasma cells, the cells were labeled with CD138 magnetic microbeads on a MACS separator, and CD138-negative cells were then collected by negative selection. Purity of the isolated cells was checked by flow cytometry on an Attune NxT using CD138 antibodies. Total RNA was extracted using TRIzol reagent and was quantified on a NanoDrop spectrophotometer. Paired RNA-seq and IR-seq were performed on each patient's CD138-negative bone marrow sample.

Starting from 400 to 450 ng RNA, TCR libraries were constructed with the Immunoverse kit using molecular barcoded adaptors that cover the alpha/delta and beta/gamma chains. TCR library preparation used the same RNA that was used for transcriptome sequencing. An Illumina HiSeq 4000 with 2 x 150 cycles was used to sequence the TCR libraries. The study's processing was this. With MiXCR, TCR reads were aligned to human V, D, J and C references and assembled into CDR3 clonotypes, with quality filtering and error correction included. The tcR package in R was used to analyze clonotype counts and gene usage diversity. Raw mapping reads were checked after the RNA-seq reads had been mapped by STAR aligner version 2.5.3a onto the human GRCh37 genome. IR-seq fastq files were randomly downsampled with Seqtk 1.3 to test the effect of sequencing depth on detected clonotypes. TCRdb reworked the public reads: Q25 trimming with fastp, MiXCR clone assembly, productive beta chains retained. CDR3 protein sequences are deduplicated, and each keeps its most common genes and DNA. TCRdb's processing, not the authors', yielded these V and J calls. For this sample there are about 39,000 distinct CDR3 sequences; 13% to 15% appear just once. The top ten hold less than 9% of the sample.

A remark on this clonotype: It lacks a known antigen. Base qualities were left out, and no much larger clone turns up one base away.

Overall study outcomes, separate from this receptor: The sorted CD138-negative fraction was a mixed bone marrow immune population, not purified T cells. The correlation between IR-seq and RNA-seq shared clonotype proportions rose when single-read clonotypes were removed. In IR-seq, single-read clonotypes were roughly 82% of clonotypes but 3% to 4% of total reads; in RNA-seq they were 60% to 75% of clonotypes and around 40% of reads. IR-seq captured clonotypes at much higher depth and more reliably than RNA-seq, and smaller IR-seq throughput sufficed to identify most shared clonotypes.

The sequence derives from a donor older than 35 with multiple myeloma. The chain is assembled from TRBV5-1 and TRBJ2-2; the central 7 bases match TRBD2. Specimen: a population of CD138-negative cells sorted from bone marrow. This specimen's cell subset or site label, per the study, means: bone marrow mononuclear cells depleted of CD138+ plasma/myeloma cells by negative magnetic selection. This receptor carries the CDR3 CASSIGTTPTGELFF. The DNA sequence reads TGCGCCAGCAGCATAGGGACTACTCCTACCGGGGAGCTGTTTTTT.